Listed below are T cell receptor beta chains from one sample, sequenced in a study of cytomegalovirus exposure and HLA in healthy donors. Assay: immunoSEQ multiplex PCR; the TCRdb copy retains only in-frame clones and omits some. The sample lists roughly 120,000 clones, 70% to 80% occurring once. Sequenced input: PBMCs. The receptors shown here come from a man aged 50 to 59 in good health and CMV-seronegative. The CDR3 runs from the conserved cysteine through the conserved F or W. The order of the fields is J gene, CDR3 length, D gene, V gene, clone size, CDR3 protein, CDR3 DNA. D genes are given only for firm matches. Only part of the rows carry a size: once, few, many, or a class if the clone is expanded.

TRBJ2-3 | 15 | TRBD1 | TRBV5-1 | NA | CASSNTGTGTLTQYF | TGCGCCAGCAGCAACACCGGGACAGGGACCCTAACGCAGTATTTT
TRBJ1-2 | 14 | NA | TRBV18 | NA | CASSVDPQGLGYTF | TGTGCCAGCTCCGTGGACCCCCAGGGGCTTGGCTACACCTTC
TRBJ1-2 | 13 | NA | TRBV5-8 | NA | CASSFGRNYGYTF | TGTGCCAGCAGCTTTGGCCGTAACTATGGCTACACCTTC
TRBJ1-2 | 12 | NA | TRBV10-3 | NA | CAISDNNYGYTF | TGTGCCATCAGCGACAATAACTATGGCTACACCTTC
TRBJ2-2 | 15 | TRBD2 | TRBV2 | NA | CASRGTSGVTGELFF | TGTGCCAGCAGGGGGACTAGCGGAGTCACCGGGGAGCTGTTTTTT
TRBJ1-5 | 15 | TRBD1 | TRBV5-1 | NA | CASSVGQGSNQPQHF | TGCGCCAGCAGCGTGGGACAGGGGAGCAATCAGCCCCAGCATTTT
TRBJ1-2 | 14 | TRBD1 | TRBV5-1 | few | CASSLAQGMEGYTF | TGCGCCAGCAGCTTGGCACAGGGGATGGAAGGCTACACCTTC
TRBJ1-4 | 15 | NA | TRBV9 | NA | CASSVGGKMGEKLFF | TGTGCCAGCAGCGTTGGAGGCAAGATGGGGGAAAAACTGTTTTTT
TRBJ1-2 | 14 | NA | TRBV6-6 | NA | CASSYSETVYGYTF | TGTGCCAGCAGTTACTCGGAAACAGTCTATGGCTACACCTTC
TRBJ2-5 | 15 | NA | TRBV15 | NA | CATSRAPGVLETQYF | TGTGCCACCAGCAGAGCTCCCGGAGTTTTGGAGACCCAGTACTTC
TRBJ1-5 | 14 | NA | TRBV15 | NA | CATSRGDTLQPQHF | TGTGCCACCAGCAGAGGGGACACCCTACAGCCCCAGCATTTT
TRBJ2-5 | 14 | TRBD2 | TRBV30 | NA | CAWRPRGDQETQYF | TGTGCCTGGAGGCCGCGGGGGGACCAAGAGACCCAGTACTTC